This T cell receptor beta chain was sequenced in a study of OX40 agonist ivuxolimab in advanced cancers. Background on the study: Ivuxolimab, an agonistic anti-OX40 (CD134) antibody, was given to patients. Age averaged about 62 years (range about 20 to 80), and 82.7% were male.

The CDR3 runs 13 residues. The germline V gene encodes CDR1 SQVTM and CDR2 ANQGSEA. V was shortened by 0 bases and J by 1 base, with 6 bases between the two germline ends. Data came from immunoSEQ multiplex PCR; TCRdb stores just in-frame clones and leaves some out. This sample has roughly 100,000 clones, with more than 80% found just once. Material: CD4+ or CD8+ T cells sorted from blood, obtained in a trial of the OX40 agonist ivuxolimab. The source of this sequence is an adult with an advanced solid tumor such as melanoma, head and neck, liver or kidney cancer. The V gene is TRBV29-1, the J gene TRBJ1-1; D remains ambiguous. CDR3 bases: TGCAGCGTTGAAGATCCCCGGAACACTGAAGCTTTCTTT. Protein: CSVEDPRNTEAFF. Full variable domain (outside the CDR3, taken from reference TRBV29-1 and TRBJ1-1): SAVISQKPSRDICQRGTSLTIQCQVDSQVTMMFWYRQQPGQSLTLIATANQGSEATYESGFVIDKFPISRPNLTFSTLTVSNMSPEDSSIYLCSVEDPRNTEAFFGQGTRLTVV.